This T cell receptor (beta chain) emerged from a study of spatial heterogeneity in lung cancer. Study overall: In the raw reads, each unique TCR and UMI combination was present more than ten times on average.

Each molecule of TCR cDNA was tagged with one unique molecular identifier. Each CDR3 protein is one row after TCRdb ran MiXCR on the 5' RACE reads. The sample has tens of thousands of distinct CDR3 sequences; approximately 8.4% are singletons. Described time point: sample taken at primary tumor resection. Researchers sequenced whole RNA taken from tumor, nontumor lung or frozen PBMC without sorting. The cohort: 65 to 80 early-stage, untreated non-small cell lung cancer patients. There are many counts of this clonotype. The antigen is not known. Findings and limits, study-wide: TCRs found ubiquitously expanded in tumor appeared in blood more at resection than at follow-up.

The source of this sequence is a female donor with early-stage non-small cell lung cancer. The sequenced sample was PBMCs, obtained at surgery.

Written as DNA, the CDR3 is TGTGCCAGCAGCTTAACTAGCGGCACAGATACGCAGTATTTT. It translates to CASSLTSGTDTQYF. This chain links TRBV7-6 with TRBJ2-3; 7 nucleotides line up with TRBD2. From germline, CDR1 is SGHVS and CDR2 FNYEAQ. V lost 2 bases, J lost 1 base, and 0 bases stayed unmatched. The CDR3 covers 14 residues.